This TCR beta chain was found in a study of molecular identifiers for immune sequencing clone quantification. Turning to the study itself: Replicate experiments took RNA from around 18,000 or 91,000 naive CD8 cells, divided it five ways and sequenced four.

TCRdb redid the calling of the PCR reads with MiXCR, one entry per CDR3 protein. Found here are a few hundred thousand distinct CDR3 sequences, about 23% of them singletons; the top ten hold 0.7% to 0.95%. Study-level points and caveats: Reports indicate spiked Jurkat TCR RNA from one cell could be found among about 1.1 million naive cells.

Trimming cost V 0 bases and J 2 bases, with 7 bases left between them. CDR1 and CDR2 from the germline V gene are MNHEY and SVGEGT. The length of the CDR3 is 14 residues. This clonotype has just a few counts. What it recognizes is unknown. As CD8+CD4-CCR7+CD45RA+ cells, naive CD8 T cells were sorted. This rearrangement joins TRBV6-2 or TRBV6-3 to TRBJ1-1; D ambiguous. Sequencing was done on a sample of naive CD8+ T cells from blood, with Jurkat cell RNA spiked in. Noted subset: FACS-sorted CD8+CD4-CCR7+CD45RA+ naive T cells. The TCR was taken from a human donor in good health. Some libraries in this study had Jurkat cell RNA spiked in. CDR3 loop: CASSYSGINTEAFF. The CDR3 region has the DNA TGTGCCAGCAGTTACTCAGGCATAAACACTGAAGCTTTCTTT.